The subject of this entry is one T cell receptor (beta chain). Its matching antigen is unknown. In terms of origin and age, donors were healthy Caucasian individuals from Russia aged about 6 to 100. V was clipped by 1 base and J by 4 bases, with 8 bases between them. The CDR3 loop spans 13 amino acids. Germline V gene lookup returns CDR1 DFQATT and CDR2 SNEGSKA (reference sequence). The sample originates from a study of blood T cells in healthy people across ages. Study findings and constraints: The study found more naive CD4+ cells and higher diversity in long-lived than aged donors. With unsorted PBMCs, a conclusive comparison of naive versus antigen-experienced cells was not possible.

Through a sample-barcoded 5' primer and a J-beta primer mix, a second PCR was run for roughly 6 to 11 cycles. Each sample provided no less than 3 million CDR3-containing paired-end reads. TCRdb called the 5' RACE reads again in MiXCR, with one record for every CDR3 protein. The sample has roughly 1.4 million distinct CDR3 sequences, around 55% seen once. Sequenced: blood. The clonotype comes from a man between 18 and 35 years old in good health. The chain carries TRBV20-1 and TRBJ1-5; D call uncertain. CDR3 sequence reads: CSARGSINQPQHF. DNA for the CDR3: TGCAGTGCTAGAGGATCCATTAATCAGCCCCAGCATTTT.